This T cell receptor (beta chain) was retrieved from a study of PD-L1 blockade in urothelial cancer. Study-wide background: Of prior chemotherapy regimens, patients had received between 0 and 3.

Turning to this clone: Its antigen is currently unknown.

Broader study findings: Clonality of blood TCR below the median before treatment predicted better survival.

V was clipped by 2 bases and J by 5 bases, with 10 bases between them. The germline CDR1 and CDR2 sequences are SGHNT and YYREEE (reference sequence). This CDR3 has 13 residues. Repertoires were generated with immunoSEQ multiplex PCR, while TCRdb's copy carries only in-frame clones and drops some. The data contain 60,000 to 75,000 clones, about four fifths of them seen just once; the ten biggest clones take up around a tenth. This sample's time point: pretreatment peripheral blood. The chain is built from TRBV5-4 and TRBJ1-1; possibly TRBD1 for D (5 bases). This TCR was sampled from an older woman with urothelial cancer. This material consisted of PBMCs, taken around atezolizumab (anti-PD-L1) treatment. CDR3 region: CASSLNRKTEAFF. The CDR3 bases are TGTGCCAGCAGCTTAAACAGGAAAACTGAAGCTTTCTTT.